This TCR beta chain derives from a study of OX40 agonist ivuxolimab in advanced cancers. Study information: Three patients showed partial responses: one hepatocellular carcinoma and two cutaneous melanoma cases.

The assay was immunoSEQ multiplex PCR, and TCRdb's table has in-frame clones only and misses some. The sample gives approximately 66,000 clones, approximately 86% of which show up once; roughly 0.75% is in the top ten. This sequence originates from an adult with an advanced solid tumor such as melanoma, head and neck, liver or kidney cancer. The sample consisted of CD4+ or CD8+ T cells sorted from blood, taken in a trial of the OX40 agonist ivuxolimab.

The CDR3 DNA follows: TGTGCCAGTAGTAATCAAGAGACCCAGTACTTC. Its translation is CASSNQETQYF. V and J are TRBV19 and TRBJ2-5, with D hard to call. Germline loops: CDR1 LNHDA, CDR2 SQIVND (reference sequence). V dropped 4 bases and J dropped 2 bases, with 2 bases sitting between them. CDR3 length equals 11 residues.